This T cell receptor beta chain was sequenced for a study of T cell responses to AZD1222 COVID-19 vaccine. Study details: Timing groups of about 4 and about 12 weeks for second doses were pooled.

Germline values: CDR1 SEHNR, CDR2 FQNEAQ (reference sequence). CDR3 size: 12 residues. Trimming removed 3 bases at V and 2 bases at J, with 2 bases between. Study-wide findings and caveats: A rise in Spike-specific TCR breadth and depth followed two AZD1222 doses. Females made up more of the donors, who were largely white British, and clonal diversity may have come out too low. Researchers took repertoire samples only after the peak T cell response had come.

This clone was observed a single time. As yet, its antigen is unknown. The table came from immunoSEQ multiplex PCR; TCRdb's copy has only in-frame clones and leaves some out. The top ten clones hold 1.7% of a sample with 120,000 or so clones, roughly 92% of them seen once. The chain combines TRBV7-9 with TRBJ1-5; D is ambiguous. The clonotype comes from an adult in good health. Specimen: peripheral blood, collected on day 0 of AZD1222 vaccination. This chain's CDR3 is CASSFGNQPQHF. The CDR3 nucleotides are TGTGCCAGCAGCTTCGGCAATCAGCCCCAGCATTTT.